Below are 5 T cell receptor beta chains sequenced from a single sample in a study of cytomegalovirus exposure and HLA in healthy donors. Use of 60 Vbeta and 13 Jbeta primers characterized the PCR. The method was immunoSEQ multiplex PCR; TCRdb's version includes in-frame clones alone and lacks a portion of them. The sample yields approximately 150,000 clones, around 80% seen once. Sequenced sample: PBMCs. The origin of the receptors is a man younger than 30 in good health and CMV-seropositive.

The chain couples TRBV7-9 to TRBJ2-7; 8 bases map to TRBD1. Germline V gene data show CDR1 as SEHNR and CDR2 as FQNEAQ (reference sequence). The CDR3 is 14 amino acids. V was pared by 6 bases and J by 1 base, with 5 bases of the junction left unmatched. CDR3 sequence reads: CASSATGESYEQYF. CDR3 DNA sequence: TGTGCCAGCAGTGCGACAGGGGAATCCTACGAGCAGTACTTC.

This clone was seen a few times. The genes are TRBV28 and TRBJ2-5, with 11 nucleotides matching TRBD2. Germline assignment: CDR1 MDHEN and CDR2 SYDVKM. There are 19 residues in the CDR3. The V and J ends lost 5 bases and 0 bases, in that order; junction bases with no gene match: 14. The CDR3 protein is CASSAAGTSGAWDQETQYF. Written as DNA, the CDR3 is TGTGCCAGCAGTGCCGCCGGGACTAGCGGAGCGTGGGACCAAGAGACCCAGTACTTC. Complete variable domain (other parts from reference TRBV28 and TRBJ2-5): DVKVTQSSRYLVKRTGEKVFLECVQDMDHENMFWYRQDPGLGLRLIYFSYDVKMKEKGDIPEGYSVSREKKERFSLILESASTNQTSMYLCASSAAGTSGAWDQETQYFGPGTRLLVL.

This chain connects TRBV7-9 to TRBJ1-1; 9 bases fit TRBD1. J gave up 7 bases and V 5 bases, and 2 bases lay outside the gene matches. Germline V gene data show CDR1 as SEHNR and CDR2 as FQNEAQ (reference sequence). The CDR3 contains 12 residues. CDR3 nucleotides: TGTGCCAGCAGCATGGGACAGGGTGAAGCTTTCTTT. It translates to CASSMGQGEAFF.

This clone was recorded a few times. The V and J genes are TRBV1 and TRBJ2-5; TRBD1 reflects the table's D call only, with no check against the DNA. TRBV1 is deemed a pseudogene. The CDR3 spans 15 residues. The CDR3 DNA is TGCACCAGCAGCCAAGTACAGGGGGGACATGAGACCCAGTACTTC. This encodes CTSSQVQGGHETQYF.

The DNA of the CDR3 is TGTGCCAGTAGTATAGATCGGAATGAGCAGTTCTTC. It yields the protein CASSIDRNEQFF. V and J are TRBV19 and TRBJ2-1; no firm D call. CDR1 and CDR2 from the germline V gene are LNHDA and SQIVND (reference sequence). V lost 0 bases, J lost 7 bases, and 4 bases lay in between. CDR3 size: 12 residues.